This TCR beta chain comes out of a study of blood T cell repertoires in COVID-19. In the study overall: Sites in the United States, Italy and Spain provided acute and convalescent COVID-19 samples.

TCRdb's copy holds only in-frame clones and misses some; the assay was immunoSEQ multiplex PCR. The sample lists about 250,000 clones, roughly 83% occurring once. The clonotype comes from a man in his forties with acute or convalescent COVID-19. Sequencing used peripheral blood.

This CDR3 reads CASSYPDRGSVDYGYTF. The CDR3 DNA reads TGTGCCAGCAGTTACCCGGACAGGGGCAGCGTGGACTATGGCTACACCTTC. The chain links TRBV6-2 or TRBV6-3 to TRBJ1-2; 9 bases line up with TRBD1. Germline values: CDR1 MNHEY, CDR2 SVGEGT. The CDR3 totals 17 residues. V lost 2 bases to trimming and J lost 3 bases; unmatched junction nucleotides: 10.